Below are 4 T cell receptor beta chains sequenced from a single sample in a study of Graves' ophthalmopathy and Graves' hyperthyroidism. Amplified TCR beta CDR3 regions were obtained using RNA transcripts as template. First-round RT-PCR employed HTBI primers, with a second-round multiplex PCR after it. TCRdb recomputed calls from the multiplex PCR reads with MiXCR, one row per CDR3 protein. The data contain around 170,000 distinct CDR3 sequences, roughly two fifths of them singletons. Sequenced input: peripheral blood. All receptors derive from a woman aged 40-49 years with Graves' ophthalmopathy.

This clonotype has a count of ten or more. The chain has TRBV28 and TRBJ1-1, with D uncertain. The CDR3 consists of 11 residues. The V gene lost 7 bases and the J gene lost 6 bases, with 9 bases spanning the gap. The germline V gene has CDR1 MDHEN and CDR2 SYDVKM. DNA of the CDR3: TGTGCCAGCACCAAAAATCCTGAAGCTTTCTTT. Its protein product is CASTKNPEAFF.

This chain connects TRBV27 to TRBJ1-1, with D maybe TRBD1 (5 bases). The ends were cut back, 4 bases at V and 4 bases at J, with 13 bases in the middle. The CDR3 extends over 14 amino acids. CDR1 is MNHEY, CDR2 SMNVEV, per germline (reference sequence). The CDR3 protein is CASSSGSRGTEAFF. CDR3 in DNA: TGTGCCAGCAGTTCAGGATCAAGGGGCACTGAAGCTTTCTTT.

This clonotype was recorded many times. Here the CDR3 DNA reads TGTGCCAGTAGTATTAGTGAAGAGACCCAGTACTTC. This gives the protein CASSISEETQYF. The chain employs TRBV19 and TRBJ2-5, with D unclear. Per the germline V gene, CDR1 is LNHDA and CDR2 is SQIVND (reference sequence). The CDR3 length is 12 residues. V shed 3 bases and J shed 3 bases, with 5 bases lying between them.

This clonotype was detected many times. V is TRBV6-2 or TRBV6-3 and J is TRBJ1-3; D unclear. Germline-derived CDR1 and CDR2 are MNHEY and SVGEGT. The germline V and J ends were trimmed by 2 bases and 7 bases, with 6 bases remaining between them. The CDR3 runs to 12 residues. The CDR3 spells CASSYLGNTIYF. The CDR3 nucleotides read TGTGCCAGCAGTTACCTGGGGAACACCATATATTTT.